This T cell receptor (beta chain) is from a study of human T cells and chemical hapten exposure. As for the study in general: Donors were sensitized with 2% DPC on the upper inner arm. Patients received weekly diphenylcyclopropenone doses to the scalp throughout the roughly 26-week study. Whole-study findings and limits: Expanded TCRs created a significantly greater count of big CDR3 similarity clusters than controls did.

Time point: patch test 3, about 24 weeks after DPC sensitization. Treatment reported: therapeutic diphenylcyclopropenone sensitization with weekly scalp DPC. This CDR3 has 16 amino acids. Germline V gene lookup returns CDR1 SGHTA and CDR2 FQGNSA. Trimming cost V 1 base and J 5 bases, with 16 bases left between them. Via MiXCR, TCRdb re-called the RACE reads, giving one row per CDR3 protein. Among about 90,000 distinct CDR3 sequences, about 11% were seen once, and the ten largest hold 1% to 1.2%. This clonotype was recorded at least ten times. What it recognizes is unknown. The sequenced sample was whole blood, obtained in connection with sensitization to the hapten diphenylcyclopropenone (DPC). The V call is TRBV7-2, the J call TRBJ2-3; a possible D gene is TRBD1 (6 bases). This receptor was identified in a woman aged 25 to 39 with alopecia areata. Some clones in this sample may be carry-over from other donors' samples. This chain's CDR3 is CASSLVVQGGGDTQYF. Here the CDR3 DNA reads TGTGCCAGCAGCTTAGTTGTACAGGGTGGAGGAGATACGCAGTATTTT.